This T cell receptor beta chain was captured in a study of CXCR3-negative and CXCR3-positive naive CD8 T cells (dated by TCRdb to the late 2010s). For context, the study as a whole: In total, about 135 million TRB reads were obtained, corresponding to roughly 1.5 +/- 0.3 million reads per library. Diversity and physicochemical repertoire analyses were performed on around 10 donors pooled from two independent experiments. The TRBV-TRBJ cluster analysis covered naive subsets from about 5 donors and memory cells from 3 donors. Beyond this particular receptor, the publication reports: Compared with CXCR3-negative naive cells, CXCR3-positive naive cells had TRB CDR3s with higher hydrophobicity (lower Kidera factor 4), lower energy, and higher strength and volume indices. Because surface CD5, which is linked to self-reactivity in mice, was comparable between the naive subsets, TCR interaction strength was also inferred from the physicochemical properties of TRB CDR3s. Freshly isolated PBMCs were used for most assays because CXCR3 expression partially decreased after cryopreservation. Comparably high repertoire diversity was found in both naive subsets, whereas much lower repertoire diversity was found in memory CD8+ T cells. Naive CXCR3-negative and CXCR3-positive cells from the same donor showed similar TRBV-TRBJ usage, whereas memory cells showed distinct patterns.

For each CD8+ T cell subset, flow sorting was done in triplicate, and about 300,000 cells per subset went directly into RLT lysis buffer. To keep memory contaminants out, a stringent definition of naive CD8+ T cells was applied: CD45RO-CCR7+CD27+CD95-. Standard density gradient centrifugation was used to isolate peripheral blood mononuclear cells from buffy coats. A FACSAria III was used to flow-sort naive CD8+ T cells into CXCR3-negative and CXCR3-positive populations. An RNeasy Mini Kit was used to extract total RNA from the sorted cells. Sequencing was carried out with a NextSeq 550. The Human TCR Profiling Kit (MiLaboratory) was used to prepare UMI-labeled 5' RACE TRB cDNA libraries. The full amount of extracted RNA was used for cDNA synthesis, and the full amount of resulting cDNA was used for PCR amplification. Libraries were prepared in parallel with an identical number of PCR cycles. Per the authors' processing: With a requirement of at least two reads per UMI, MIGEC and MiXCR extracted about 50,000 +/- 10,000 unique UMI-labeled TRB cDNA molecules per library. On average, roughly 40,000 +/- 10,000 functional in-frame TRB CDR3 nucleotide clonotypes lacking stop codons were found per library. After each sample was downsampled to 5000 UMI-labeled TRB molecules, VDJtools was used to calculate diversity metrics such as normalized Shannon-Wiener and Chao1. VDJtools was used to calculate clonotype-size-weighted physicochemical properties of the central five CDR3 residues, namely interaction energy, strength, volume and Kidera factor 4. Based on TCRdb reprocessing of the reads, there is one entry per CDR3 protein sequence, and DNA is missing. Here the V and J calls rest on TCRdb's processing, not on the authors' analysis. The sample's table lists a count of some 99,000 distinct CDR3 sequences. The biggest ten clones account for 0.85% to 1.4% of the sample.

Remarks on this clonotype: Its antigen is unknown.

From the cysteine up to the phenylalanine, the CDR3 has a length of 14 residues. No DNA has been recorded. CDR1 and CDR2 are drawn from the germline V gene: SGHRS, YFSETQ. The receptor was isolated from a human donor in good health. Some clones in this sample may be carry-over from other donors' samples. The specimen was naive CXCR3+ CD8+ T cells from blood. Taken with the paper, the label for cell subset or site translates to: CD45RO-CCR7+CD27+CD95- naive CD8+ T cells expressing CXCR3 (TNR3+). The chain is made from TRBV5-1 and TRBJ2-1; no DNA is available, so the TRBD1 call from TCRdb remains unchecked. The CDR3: CASSSQGGYNEQFF. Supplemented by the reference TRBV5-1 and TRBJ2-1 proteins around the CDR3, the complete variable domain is KAGVTQTPRYLIKTRGQQVTLSCSPISGHRSVSWYQQTPGQGLQFLFEYFSETQRNKGNFPGRFSGRQFSNSRSEMNVSTLELGDSALYLCASSSQGGYNEQFFGPGTRLTVL.